These 6 T cell receptor beta chains were all obtained from the same sample, sequenced in a study of CXCR3-negative and CXCR3-positive naive CD8 T cells. The authors prepared UMI-labeled TRB cDNA libraries by 5' RACE. From its re-call of the 5' RACE reads, TCRdb lists each CDR3 protein once, without DNA. In all, the sample yields some 130,000 distinct CDR3 sequences. Sequencing was performed on naive CXCR3- CD8+ T cells from blood. Subset specified: CD45RO-CCR7+CD27+CD95- naive CD8+ T cells lacking CXCR3 (TNR3-). These receptors were obtained from a human donor in good health. Some clones in this sample may be carry-over from other donors' samples.

V usage is TRBV15 and J usage is TRBJ2-2; TCRdb indicates TRBD1, and absent DNA this call remains unverified. The germline V gene encodes CDR1 LNHNV and CDR2 YYDKDF (reference sequence). The CDR3 totals 15 residues. CDR3 amino acids: CATSGGAANTGELFF.

This chain uses TRBV2 with TRBJ2-1; the D call of TRBD2 rests on TCRdb alone, since no DNA is present to check it. Germline-derived CDR1 and CDR2 are SNHLY and FYNNEI. The CDR3 runs 16 residues. This chain's CDR3 is CASSDPLAGRINEQFF. The variable domain in full, with the rest retrieved from reference TRBV2 and TRBJ2-1, is EPEVTQTPSHQVTQMGQEVILRCVPISNHLYFYWYRQILGQKVEFLVSFYNNEISEKSEIFDDQFSVERPDGSNFTLKIRSTKLEDSAMYFCASSDPLAGRINEQFFGPGTRLTVL.

This chain links TRBV7-9 with TRBJ2-7; no DNA is available, so the TRBD1 call from TCRdb remains unchecked. This CDR3 region has 14 residues. Germline V lookup: CDR1 SEHNR, CDR2 FQNEAQ (reference sequence). The CDR3 region is CASSSGTGRGEQYF. The whole variable domain, filled in from reference TRBV7-9 and TRBJ2-7, reads DTGVSQNPRHKITKRGQNVTFRCDPISEHNRLYWYRQTLGQGPEFLTYFQNEAQLEKSRLLSDRFSAERPKGSFSTLEIQRTEQGDSAMYLCASSSGTGRGEQYFGPGTRLTVT.

The chain links TRBV4-1 to TRBJ2-7. CDR3 size: 16 residues. CDR1 MGHRA and CDR2 YSYEKL come from the germline V gene. The CDR3 reads CASSQDMACLHNEQYF.

This chain uses TRBV5-4 with TRBJ2-7; TCRdb indicates TRBD1, and absent DNA this call remains unverified. The CDR3 spans 15 residues. Germline assignment: CDR1 SGHNT and CDR2 YYREEE (reference sequence). The CDR3 sequence is CASSLDRDSPYEQYF.

The chain's CDR3 is CASTPRDRDDEQFF. The chain has TRBV21-1 and TRBJ2-1; TCRdb's D call, TRBD1, is unchecked because there is no DNA. TRBV21-1 is annotated as a pseudogene. There are 14 residues in the CDR3.